These 29 T cell receptor beta chains came from one sample sequenced in a study of sequential checkpoint blockade in melanoma. As to treatment: randomized to nivolumab then ipilimumab (arm A) or the reverse (arm B). Libraries were prepared by immunoSEQ multiplex PCR; TCRdb keeps only in-frame clonotypes and omits some of them. The sample lists 9,000 to 9,500 clones, roughly 28% occurring once. The material was tumor tissue (inferred from file names), obtained from a patient given nivolumab and ipilimumab in sequence. The receptor source for this set is a human donor with melanoma.

V is TRBV28 and J is TRBJ1-1, with D perhaps matching TRBD1 (5 bases). This CDR3 region has 14 residues. Trimming stripped 8 bases from V and 1 base from J, with 14 bases between. CDR1 is MDHEN, CDR2 SYDVKM, per germline. This chain's CDR3 is CASLRGDGNTEAFF. The CDR3 DNA follows: TGTGCCAGCCTCCGGGGGGATGGGAACACTGAAGCTTTCTTT.

The table lists this clone with a few counts. This chain connects TRBV7-5 to TRBJ2-1; the D call of TRBD1 is as the table states it, not checked on the DNA. TRBV7-5 is listed as a pseudogene. CDR3 length: 17 amino acids. The CDR3 spells CASSTALMGPDRDEQFF. In DNA, the CDR3 is TGTGCCAGCAGCACGGCTTTGATGGGGCCCGATCGGGATGAGCAGTTCTTC.

This chain joins TRBV6-7 and TRBJ1-5; D is unclear. TRBV6-7 is designated an ORF whose function remains uncertain. Trimming pared 5 bases from V and 9 bases from J, leaving 8 bases between. The CDR3 contains 11 residues. CDR3 region: CASSERRPQHF. The CDR3 DNA is TGTGCCAGCAGTGAAAGGCGGCCCCAGCATTTT.

By share, this clone counts as medium-sized. The chain employs TRBV28 and TRBJ1-1, with 7 bases matching TRBD1. Trimming took 2 bases from V and 1 from J; bases not matched to a gene: 7. The germline CDR1 and CDR2 sequences are MDHEN and SYDVKM. CDR3 length: 16 residues. Written as DNA, the CDR3 is TGTGCCAGCAGTTTACCCCCGGGACAGCCGAACACTGAAGCTTTCTTT. It is translated as CASSLPPGQPNTEAFF.

This clone was detected many times. For the CDR3, the DNA is TGTGCCAGCAGCCCCACAGGGTCGGATACTGAAGCTTTCTTT. Translating it yields CASSPTGSDTEAFF. The chain joins TRBV11-3 to TRBJ1-1; maybe TRBD1 (6 bases). The CDR3 loop spans 14 amino acids. The V end was cut by 5 bases, the J end by 5 bases, with 15 bases between. Germline loops: CDR1 SGHNT, CDR2 YENEEA.

This clone was detected a few times. CDR3 loop: CASNPGRFATNEKLFF. CDR3 coding DNA: TGTGCCAGCAACCCAGGGCGCTTTGCAACTAATGAAAAACTGTTTTTT. The rearrangement uses TRBV6-8 and TRBJ1-4; perhaps TRBD1 as D (5 bases). The CDR3 is 16 amino acids. Trimming pared 7 bases from V and 0 bases from J, leaving 15 bases between. CDR1 is MNHGY, CDR2 SAAAGT, per germline.

V usage is TRBV16 and J usage is TRBJ1-5, with 11 bases fitting TRBD1. V lost 2 bases and J lost 7; bases outside the gene matches: 1. The CDR3 runs to 14 residues. CDR1 is KGHSY and CDR2 is FQNENV in the germline V gene. The CDR3 bases are TGTGCCAGCAGCCAACGGACAGGGGGCCAGCCCCAGCATTTT. This sequence encodes CASSQRTGGQPQHF. Together with reference TRBV16 and TRBJ1-5, the CDR3 gives the full variable domain: GEEVAQTPKHLVRGEGQKAKLYCAPIKGHSYVFWYQQVLKNEFKFLISFQNENVFDETGMPKERFSAKCLPNSPCSLEIQATKLEDSAVYFCASSQRTGGQPQHFGDGTRLSIL.

This clone came up a few times. Other DNA sequences from this sample encode an identical CDR3 as well. The chain joins TRBV19 to TRBJ2-1; the D call may be TRBD1 or TRBD2 (6 bases each). The germline V gene encodes CDR1 LNHDA and CDR2 SQIVND (reference sequence). The CDR3 contains 16 residues. V was pared by 3 bases and J by 2 bases, with 14 bases between. The CDR3 loop is CASSINSGATYNEQFF. DNA for the CDR3: TGTGCCAGTAGTATTAACTCGGGGGCCACCTACAATGAGCAGTTCTTC.

The chain's CDR3 is CASSTTANTEAFF. The CDR3 DNA reads as TGTGCCAGCAGCACTACAGCGAACACTGAAGCTTTCTTT. The rearrangement joins TRBV7-2 to TRBJ1-1; no clear D gene. Germline lookup yields CDR1 SGHTA and CDR2 FQGNSA. The CDR3 consists of 13 residues. Trimming stripped 5 bases from V and 1 base from J, with 8 bases between.

This clone appeared many times. V usage is TRBV11-3 and J usage is TRBJ1-5, with D perhaps matching TRBD1 (5 bases). From germline, CDR1 is SGHNT and CDR2 YENEEA. The CDR3 loop spans 15 amino acids. V was trimmed by 5 bases and J by 4 bases, leaving 15 bases between them. The CDR3 nucleotides are TGTGCCAGCAGCCCGGATGGGGGAAGGAATCAGCCCCAGCATTTT. It is translated as CASSPDGGRNQPQHF.

This clone was found a few times. The chain joins TRBV6-4 to TRBJ2-7, with unresolved D. From germline, CDR1 is MRHNA and CDR2 SNTAGT. The CDR3 extends over 11 amino acids. Trimming removed 5 bases from V and 6 bases from J, with 8 bases in between. CDR3 in DNA: TGTGCCAGCAGTACACCAACCGAGCAGTACTTC. Protein sequence: CASSTPTEQYF.

The chain is built from TRBV6-8 and TRBJ1-6; 9 nucleotides align to TRBD1. CDR1 and CDR2 (germline): MNHGY, SAAAGT. Trimming removed 11 bases from V and 6 bases from J; junction bases left unmatched: 8. The CDR3 length is 14 residues. The CDR3 sequence is CAAAQQGANSPLHF. In nucleotides, the CDR3 is TGTGCCGCGGCTCAACAGGGGGCTAATTCACCCCTCCACTTT.

This chain links TRBV18 with TRBJ2-5, with no clear D. In germline, CDR1 is KGHSH, CDR2 LQKENI. CDR3 length: 13 amino acids. V shed 2 bases and J shed 1 base, with 5 bases lying between them. CDR3 loop: CASSPGVQETQYF. The CDR3 DNA sequence: TGTGCCAGCTCACCAGGGGTCCAAGAGACCCAGTACTTC.

Relative to its sample, this clone is medium-sized. The chain recombines TRBV11-3 with TRBJ1-5, with TRBD1 as a possible D gene (6 bases). The CDR3 length is 16 residues. V was cut by 2 bases and J by 5 bases, with 16 bases left in between. From germline, CDR1 is SGHNT and CDR2 YENEEA. The chain's CDR3 is CASSLFITGPYQPQHF. The CDR3 region has the DNA TGTGCCAGCAGCTTATTTATCACAGGGCCATATCAGCCCCAGCATTTT. Filled out from reference TRBV11-3 and TRBJ1-5, the complete variable domain reads EAGVVQSPRYKIIEKKQPVAFWCNPISGHNTLYWYLQNLGQGPELLIRYENEEAVDDSQLPKDRFSAERLKGVDSTLKIQPAELGDSAVYLCASSLFITGPYQPQHFGDGTRLSIL.

The chain carries TRBV6-1 and TRBJ1-5; D gene uncertain. V dropped 0 bases and J dropped 3 bases, with 18 bases sitting between them. CDR3 length: 18 residues. Germline V lookup: CDR1 MNHNS, CDR2 SASEGT. The DNA of the CDR3 is TGTGCCAGCAGTGAAGCGTTCGTGGCAGATCCCCTCAATCAGCCCCAGCATTTT. Its translation is CASSEAFVADPLNQPQHF.

This chain uses TRBV28 with TRBJ1-2; 8 nucleotides match TRBD1. Germline V gives CDR1 MDHEN, CDR2 SYDVKM. This CDR3 has 13 amino acids. V gave up 10 bases and J gave up 1 base; unmatched junction bases: 5. In DNA form, the CDR3 reads TGTGCCATCCAACAGGGGGTTAACTATGGCTACACCTTC. Translation: CAIQQGVNYGYTF.

This clone was seen ten or more times. The chain joins TRBV11-3 to TRBJ2-2, with D possibly called TRBD1 or TRBD2 (5 bases each). Trimming stripped 3 bases from V and 0 bases from J, with 11 bases between. The CDR3 has 16 residues. The germline CDR1 and CDR2 sequences are SGHNT and YENEEA. The CDR3 spells CASSLGPGTNTGELFF. The DNA for the CDR3 is TGTGCCAGCAGCTTGGGACCGGGGACGAACACCGGGGAGCTGTTTTTT.

In its sample, this clone was seen a few times. The rearrangement joins TRBV28 to TRBJ2-5; D possibly matches TRBD1 or TRBD2 (7 bases each). CDR1 is MDHEN and CDR2 is SYDVKM in the germline V gene. The germline V and J ends were trimmed by 4 bases and 2 bases, with 11 bases remaining between them. The CDR3 is 14 amino acids. CDR3 residues: CASSSRGGQETQYF. In nucleotides, the CDR3 is TGTGCCAGCAGTTCCAGGGGGGGGCAAGAGACCCAGTACTTC.

The rearrangement links TRBV6-8 to TRBJ1-2; TRBD1 matches 7 bases. The CDR3 runs to 12 residues. J lost 8 bases, V lost 5 bases, and 5 bases had no gene match. The germline V gene has CDR1 MNHGY and CDR2 SAAAGT. This chain's CDR3 is CASSGTAGGYTF. The CDR3, as DNA: TGTGCCAGCAGTGGGACAGCCGGGGGCTACACCTTC.

Within the sample, this clone is medium-sized (0.01 to 0.1%). The chain couples TRBV9 to TRBJ2-3; D may correspond to TRBD1 or TRBD2 (6 bases each). The ends were cut back, 0 bases at V and 6 bases at J, with 20 bases in the middle. The CDR3 extends over 17 amino acids. Germline-derived CDR1 and CDR2 are SGDLS and YYNGEE. CDR3 sequence: CASSVELGGPTLDTQYF. CDR3 bases: TGTGCCAGCAGCGTAGAACTTGGGGGGCCCACACTTGATACGCAGTATTTT.

This clone was found once. V is TRBV18 and J is TRBJ2-6; D gene unclear. Deletions cut 5 bases from V and 0 bases from J, with 5 bases between. The germline V gene encodes CDR1 KGHSH and CDR2 LQKENI. The CDR3 runs to 14 residues. CDR3 sequence (DNA): TGTGCCAGCTCAGGCAGCTCTGGGGCCAACGTCCTGACTTTC. This sequence encodes CASSGSSGANVLTF.

This clone is medium-sized in the sample. The chain is built from TRBV6-8 and TRBJ1-1, with no clear D. The ends were cut back, 7 bases at V and 6 bases at J, with 18 bases in the middle. The CDR3 loop spans 14 amino acids. Germline V gene data show CDR1 as MNHGY and CDR2 as SAAAGT. CDR3 region: CASTPTVEGPEAFF. The CDR3 DNA is TGTGCCAGCACCCCCACCGTGGAGGGTCCTGAAGCTTTCTTT.

This clone was picked up a small number of times. The V gene is TRBV11-3, the J gene TRBJ1-2; 9 bases align to TRBD1. The ends lost 4 bases at V and 8 bases at J; junction bases unmatched: 8. This CDR3 has 14 amino acids. Germline CDR1 is SGHNT and CDR2 is YENEEA. In DNA, the CDR3 is TGTGCCAGCAGCTCCGACAGGGGGAGTAAAGGCTACACCTTC. Protein product: CASSSDRGSKGYTF.

This chain links TRBV6-8 with TRBJ1-6; tentative D call: TRBD1 (5 bases). Germline CDR1 MNHGY, CDR2 SAAAGT. V was shortened by 6 bases and J by 0 bases, with 15 bases between the two germline ends. The CDR3 has 17 amino acids. The DNA of the CDR3 is TGTGCCAGCAGCTACGGGGACCCTAGCTCCTATAATTCACCCCTCCACTTT. Translation gives CASSYGDPSSYNSPLHF.

This clone is medium-sized (0.01 to 0.1%) in the sample. This rearrangement joins TRBV6-8 to TRBJ1-1, with D hard to call. The length of the CDR3 is 12 residues. V lost 5 bases to trimming and J lost 8 bases, with 12 bases between them. Germline V gives CDR1 MNHGY, CDR2 SAAAGT. CDR3 region: CASSDGNREAFF. The DNA of the CDR3 is TGTGCCAGCAGTGATGGGAATAGAGAAGCTTTCTTT.

The chain joins TRBV18 to TRBJ1-1; 9 nucleotides match TRBD1. The V gene end was trimmed by 4 bases and the J gene end by 3 bases; junction bases not matched to a gene: 0. This CDR3 comprises 13 residues. Germline V gene data show CDR1 as KGHSH and CDR2 as LQKENI. The CDR3 here is CASSRTGDTEAFF. The DNA for the CDR3 is TGTGCCAGCTCACGGACAGGGGACACTGAAGCTTTCTTT.

V usage is TRBV5-1 and J usage is TRBJ1-6; 7 nucleotides align to TRBD1. The CDR3 runs 14 residues. With V trimmed by 6 bases and J by 9 bases, 9 bases remained unmatched. Germline assignment: CDR1 SGHRS and CDR2 YFSETQ. CDR3 sequence reads: CASNWGDSLSPLHF. DNA of the CDR3: TGCGCCAGCAATTGGGGGGACAGCCTTTCACCCCTCCACTTT.

The genes are TRBV11-3 and TRBJ2-7; 8 nucleotides agree with TRBD2. The CDR3 has 14 residues. The V gene end was trimmed by 3 bases and the J gene end by 2 bases; junction bases not matched to a gene: 3. In germline, CDR1 is SGHNT, CDR2 YENEEA. The CDR3 loop reads CASSFGGDPYEQYF. In DNA, the CDR3 is TGTGCCAGCAGCTTCGGGGGGGACCCCTACGAGCAGTACTTC.

This clone has more than one count but fewer than ten. This chain connects TRBV6-7 to TRBJ1-1; 8 bases match TRBD1. TRBV6-7 is sorted into the ORF group, with uncertain function. V was clipped by 6 bases and J by 6 bases; unmatched bases: 0. The CDR3 runs to 11 residues. The CDR3 bases are TGTGCCAGCAGACAGGGGGCTGAAGCTTTCTTT. This codes for CASRQGAEAFF.